This T cell receptor beta chain was sequenced for a study of T cells after yellow fever vaccination. Study-level points and caveats: Booster samples showed a return of most primary-vaccination clones (around 96% CD4, 88% CD8).

There are 16 residues in the CDR3. In germline, CDR1 is DFQATT, CDR2 SNEGSKA (reference sequence). Unmatched junction bases numbered 12, after V lost 7 bases and J lost 6 bases. Template switching with 5'RACE generated the TCR cDNA and added a universal primer site and UMIs. TCRdb recomputed calls from the 5' RACE reads with MiXCR, one row per CDR3 protein. Of roughly 11,000 distinct CDR3 sequences in the sample, roughly 6% are singletons; the top ten hold approximately 0.99%. This clonotype was counted ten times or more. The chain is built from TRBV20-1 and TRBJ2-1; 13 nucleotides line up with TRBD2. The sequencing used PBMCs, either bulk or a sorted T-cell subset (CD4+, CD8+, memory, or dextramer-sorted; not recorded which), collected on the day of the yellow fever booster vaccination. The source is a young man who received the YFV17D yellow fever vaccine. The CDR3 DNA follows: TGCAGTGTCGGTCCTCAGACTAGCGGGAGGTCCAATGAGCAGTTCTTC. Translation gives CSVGPQTSGRSNEQFF.